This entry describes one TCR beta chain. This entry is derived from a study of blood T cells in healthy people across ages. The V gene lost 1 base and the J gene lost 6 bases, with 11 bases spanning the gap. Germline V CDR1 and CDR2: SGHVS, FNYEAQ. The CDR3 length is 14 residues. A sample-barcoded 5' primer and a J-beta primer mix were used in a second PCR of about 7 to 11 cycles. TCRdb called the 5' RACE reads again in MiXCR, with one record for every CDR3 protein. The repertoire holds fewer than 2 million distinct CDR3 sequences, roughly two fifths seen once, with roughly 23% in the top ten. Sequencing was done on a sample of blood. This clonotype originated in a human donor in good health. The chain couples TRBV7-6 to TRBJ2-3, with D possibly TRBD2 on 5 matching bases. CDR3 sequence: CASSLVTGMDTQYF. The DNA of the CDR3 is TGTGCCAGCAGCTTAGTAACGGGAATGGATACGCAGTATTTT. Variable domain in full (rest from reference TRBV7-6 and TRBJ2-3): GAGVSQSPRYKVTKRGQDVALRCDPISGHVSLYWYRQALGQGPEFLTYFNYEAQQDKSGLPNDRFSAERPEGSISTLTIQRTEQRDSAMYRCASSLVTGMDTQYFGPGTRLTVL.